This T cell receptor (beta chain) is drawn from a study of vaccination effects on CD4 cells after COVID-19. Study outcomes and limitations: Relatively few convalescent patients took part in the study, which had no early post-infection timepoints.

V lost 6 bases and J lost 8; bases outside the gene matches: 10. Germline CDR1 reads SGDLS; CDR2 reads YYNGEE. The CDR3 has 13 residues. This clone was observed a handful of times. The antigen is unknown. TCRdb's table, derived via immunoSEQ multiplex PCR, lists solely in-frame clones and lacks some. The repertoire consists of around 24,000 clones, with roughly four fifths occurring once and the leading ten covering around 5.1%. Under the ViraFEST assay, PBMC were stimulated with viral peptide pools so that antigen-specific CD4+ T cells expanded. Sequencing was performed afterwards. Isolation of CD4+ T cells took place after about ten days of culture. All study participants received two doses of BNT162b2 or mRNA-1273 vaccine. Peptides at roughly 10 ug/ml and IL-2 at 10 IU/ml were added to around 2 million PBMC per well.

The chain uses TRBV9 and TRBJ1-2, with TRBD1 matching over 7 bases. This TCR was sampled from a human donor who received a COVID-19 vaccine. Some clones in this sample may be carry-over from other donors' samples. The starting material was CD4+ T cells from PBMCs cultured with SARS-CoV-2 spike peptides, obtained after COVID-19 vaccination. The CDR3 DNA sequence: TGTGCCAGCACTCTTAGCCGGACAGGAGGCTACACCTTC. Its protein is CASTLSRTGGYTF.